One sample yielded the 20 T cell receptor beta chains listed below, sequenced in a study of cytomegalovirus exposure and HLA in healthy donors. Use of 60 Vbeta and 13 Jbeta primers characterized the PCR. The method was immunoSEQ multiplex PCR; TCRdb's version includes in-frame clones alone and lacks a portion of them. The table shows some 130,000 clones, with around 70% occurring only once. The material sequenced was PBMCs. The receptors derive from a man aged 25 to 45 in good health and CMV-seropositive.

Only a few counts were recorded for this clone. The rearrangement uses TRBV4-1 and TRBJ1-3, with a weak D call TRBD1 (6 bases). Trimming took off 1 base at V and 2 bases at J, with 12 bases between the two ends. Germline loops: CDR1 MGHRA, CDR2 YSYEKL. The length of the CDR3 is 16 residues. DNA for the CDR3: TGCGCCAGCAGCCAAGTGTGGGGGCAAGCTGGAAACACCATATATTTT. This gives the protein CASSQVWGQAGNTIYF.

The genes are TRBV7-2 and TRBJ2-5, with D possibly being TRBD1 (5 bases). Germline-derived CDR1 and CDR2 are SGHTA and FQGNSA. The V end lost 5 bases, the J end lost 1 base, and 11 bases lay between the germline ends. CDR3 length: 14 residues. The CDR3 loop is CASSPDSFQETQYF. The CDR3, as DNA: TGTGCCAGCAGCCCTGACAGTTTCCAAGAGACCCAGTACTTC. The complete variable domain, with remaining parts taken from reference TRBV7-2 and TRBJ2-5, reads GAGVSQSPSNKVTEKGKDVELRCDPISGHTALYWYRQSLGQGLEFLIYFQGNSAPDKSGLPSDRFSAERTGGSVSTLTIQRTQQEDSAVYLCASSPDSFQETQYFGPGTRLLVL.

The chain combines TRBV6-5 with TRBJ2-1; D is undetermined. This CDR3 has 14 residues. Germline CDR1 MNHEY, CDR2 SVGAGI. The germline V and J ends were trimmed by 0 bases and 7 bases, with 10 bases remaining between them. The DNA for the CDR3 is TGTGCCAGCAGTTACTCGGGCTACCTTAATGAGCAGTTCTTC. Encoded protein: CASSYSGYLNEQFF.

V and J are TRBV6-4 and TRBJ2-1; 8 nucleotides agree with TRBD1. Losses at the gene ends were 4 bases for V and 8 bases for J; bases not matched to a gene: 4. Germline assignment: CDR1 MRHNA and CDR2 SNTAGT. The CDR3 is 13 amino acids. CDR3 DNA: TGTGCCAGCAGTGTGGACAGGGAAGATGAGCAGTTCTTC. It yields the protein CASSVDREDEQFF.

This clone was observed a handful of times. The chain recombines TRBV7-9 with TRBJ2-7, with 7 bases identical to TRBD2. The CDR3 sequence is 15 residues long. Trimming removed 5 bases from V and 5 bases from J; junction bases left unmatched: 12. Germline V gene sequence: CDR1 SEHNR, CDR2 FQNEAQ (reference sequence). The CDR3 loop reads CASSHPFAGVNEQYF. CDR3 DNA sequence: TGTGCCAGCAGCCACCCGTTCGCGGGGGTCAACGAGCAGTACTTC. Together with reference TRBV7-9 and TRBJ2-7, the CDR3 gives the full variable domain: DTGVSQNPRHKITKRGQNVTFRCDPISEHNRLYWYRQTLGQGPEFLTYFQNEAQLEKSRLLSDRFSAERPKGSFSTLEIQRTEQGDSAMYLCASSHPFAGVNEQYFGPGTRLTVT.

The chain's CDR3 is CASSILSIQYF. In DNA, the CDR3 is TGTGCCAGTAGTATCCTCTCCATTCAGTACTTC. V and J are TRBV19 and TRBJ2-4; D is unclear. V lost 3 bases and J 9 bases, leaving 6 bases between the germline ends. CDR3 size: 11 residues. The germline gives CDR1 LNHDA, CDR2 SQIVND (reference sequence). The variable domain in full, with the rest retrieved from reference TRBV19 and TRBJ2-4, is DGGITQSPKYLFRKEGQNVTLSCEQNLNHDAMYWYRQDPGQGLRLIYYSQIVNDFQKGDIAEGYSVSREKKESFPLTVTSAQKNPTAFYLCASSILSIQYFGAGTRLSVL.

This clone was detected only a few times. The V gene is TRBV7-2, the J gene TRBJ1-2, with 8 nucleotides matching TRBD1. The CDR3 is made up of 14 amino acids. Germline CDR1 and CDR2: SGHTA and FQGNSA. The V gene end was trimmed by 5 bases and the J gene end by 6 bases; junction bases not matched to a gene: 8. CDR3 amino acids: CASSRTGGFDGYTF. The CDR3 DNA reads as TGTGCCAGCAGCCGTACAGGGGGATTTGATGGCTACACCTTC. Supplemented by reference TRBV7-2 and TRBJ1-2, the full variable domain reads GAGVSQSPSNKVTEKGKDVELRCDPISGHTALYWYRQSLGQGLEFLIYFQGNSAPDKSGLPSDRFSAERTGGSVSTLTIQRTQQEDSAVYLCASSRTGGFDGYTFGSGTRLTVV.

The table lists this clone with a count of one. The V and J genes are TRBV7-2 and TRBJ2-1; D possibly corresponds to TRBD2 (6 bases). Germline loops: CDR1 SGHTA, CDR2 FQGNSA. The CDR3 extends over 16 amino acids. Between the trimmed V and J ends, which lost 5 bases and 7 bases, there was a span of 21 bases. CDR3 residues: CASSPTLAGPGNEQFF. The CDR3 DNA reads as TGTGCCAGCAGCCCTACACTGGCGGGGCCGGGGAATGAGCAGTTCTTC. Full variable domain (remainder filled in from reference TRBV7-2 and TRBJ2-1): GAGVSQSPSNKVTEKGKDVELRCDPISGHTALYWYRQSLGQGLEFLIYFQGNSAPDKSGLPSDRFSAERTGGSVSTLTIQRTQQEDSAVYLCASSPTLAGPGNEQFFGPGTRLTVL.

V is TRBV7-2 and J is TRBJ1-3, with TRBD1 matching 7 bases. The CDR3 is 14 amino acids. The germline V gene has CDR1 SGHTA and CDR2 FQGNSA. J was trimmed by 0 bases and V by 5 bases; bases with no gene match: 1. CDR3 DNA: TGTGCCAGCAGCGACAGGGTCTCTGGAAACACCATATATTTT. It specifies CASSDRVSGNTIYF.

The rearrangement links TRBV6-6 to TRBJ1-2, with D possibly being TRBD1 (5 bases). The ends were cut back, 8 bases at V and 7 bases at J, with 23 bases in the middle. Germline CDR1 MNHNY, CDR2 SVGAGI (reference sequence). This CDR3 spans 15 amino acids. The CDR3 region is CASSPRVRFTFGYTF. Here the CDR3 DNA reads TGTGCCAGCTCCCCCAGGGTACGCTTTACGTTTGGCTACACCTTC.

This clone turned up a few times. This chain links TRBV7-9 with TRBJ2-1; 8 bases agree with TRBD2. CDR3 length equals 15 residues. The germline gives CDR1 SEHNR, CDR2 FQNEAQ (reference sequence). The ends lost 4 bases at V and 5 bases at J; junction bases unmatched: 7. The CDR3 nucleotides read TGTGCCAGCAGCTACCTTAGCGGGGACAACAATGAGCAGTTCTTC. Residues: CASSYLSGDNNEQFF. Full variable domain (remainder filled in from reference TRBV7-9 and TRBJ2-1): DTGVSQNPRHKITKRGQNVTFRCDPISEHNRLYWYRQTLGQGPEFLTYFQNEAQLEKSRLLSDRFSAERPKGSFSTLEIQRTEQGDSAMYLCASSYLSGDNNEQFFGPGTRLTVL.

The V call is TRBV5-1, the J call TRBJ2-1; 7 nucleotides align to TRBD1. The CDR3 is 15 amino acids. V gave up 4 bases and J gave up 4 bases; unmatched junction bases: 8. Looked up from germline, CDR1 is SGHRS and CDR2 is YFSETQ. The CDR3 loop reads CASSPRQGAYNEQFF. As DNA, the CDR3 is TGCGCCAGCAGCCCGCGACAGGGCGCTTACAATGAGCAGTTCTTC.

The chain carries TRBV12-5 and TRBJ2-1, with a tentative D call TRBD2 (5 bases). The germline CDR1 and CDR2 sequences are LGHNT and FRNRAP. This CDR3 is 12 amino acids long. The ends were cut back, 1 base at V and 12 bases at J, with 10 bases in the middle. In nucleotides, the CDR3 is TGTGCTAGTGGTTTGGGGGGAGAGGCGCAGTTCTTC. It is translated as CASGLGGEAQFF. Full variable domain (outside the CDR3, taken from reference TRBV12-5 and TRBJ2-1): DARVTQTPRHKVTEMGQEVTMRCQPILGHNTVFWYRQTMMQGLELLAYFRNRAPLDDSGMPKDRFSAEMPDATLATLKIQPSEPRDSAVYFCASGLGGEAQFFGPGTRLTVL.

The chain has TRBV18 and TRBJ1-1; the match to TRBD1 covers 7 bases. J was trimmed by 0 bases and V by 0 bases; bases with no gene match: 7. CDR1 is KGHSH, CDR2 LQKENI, per germline. The CDR3 runs 17 residues. CDR3 sequence reads: CASSPPGAGGMNTEAFF. Written as DNA, the CDR3 is TGTGCCAGCTCACCACCGGGGGCAGGGGGGATGAACACTGAAGCTTTCTTT.

V usage is TRBV5-1 and J usage is TRBJ2-1; possible D gene TRBD1, 6 bases. The germline V and J ends were trimmed by 4 bases and 5 bases, with 10 bases remaining between them. The CDR3 spans 13 residues. CDR1 SGHRS and CDR2 YFSETQ come from the germline V gene. The CDR3: CASSNGQNNEQFF. The CDR3 region has the DNA TGCGCCAGCAGCAACGGACAGAACAATGAGCAGTTCTTC.

The J gene is TRBJ2-2, the V gene TRBV11-3, with 7 bases aligning to TRBD2. Germline V gives CDR1 SGHNT, CDR2 YENEEA. Trimming took 4 bases from V and 8 from J; bases not matched to a gene: 13. This CDR3 has 16 residues. Here the CDR3 reads CASSYGGAGLNGELFF. CDR3 nucleotide sequence: TGTGCCAGCAGCTACGGAGGGGCGGGACTAAATGGGGAGCTGTTTTTT.

This chain connects TRBV5-1 to TRBJ2-2; 8 bases are shared with TRBD1. V shed 2 bases, J shed 6 bases, and the junction held 6 bases outside the gene matches. CDR3 length: 15 amino acids. The germline V gene encodes CDR1 SGHRS and CDR2 YFSETQ. The DNA of the CDR3 is TGCGCCAGCAGCTTAAATGGACAGGGCCCCGGGGAGCTGTTTTTT. It yields the protein CASSLNGQGPGELFF.

The chain couples TRBV6-5 to TRBJ1-3; D remains unclear. Germline loops: CDR1 MNHEY, CDR2 SVGAGI. The CDR3 spans 14 residues. V lost 6 bases and J lost 4, with 13 bases in between. Here the CDR3 DNA reads TGTGCCAGCAGCGATCCGGGTTCCGGAAACACCATATATTTT. It is translated as CASSDPGSGNTIYF.

Concerning this clone itself: A junction end diverges from the germline sequence, so it may reflect a read error. CDR3 sequence (DNA): TGCGCCAGCAGTGACCTTACAGGGGGCCCTTTTCCCCGGCAAGGGACCCAGTACTTC. This translates into CASSDLTGGPFPRQGTQYF. The rearrangement uses TRBV10-1 and TRBJ2-5, with 9 nucleotides matching TRBD1. The V gene's germline CDR1 is WNHNN and CDR2 SYGVQD (reference sequence). The CDR3 has 19 residues.

There are a few counts of this clone. The rearrangement links TRBV6-5 to TRBJ2-3; the match to TRBD1 covers 7 bases. This CDR3 has 14 residues. Unmatched junction bases numbered 4, after V lost 5 bases and J lost 2 bases. Germline loops: CDR1 MNHEY, CDR2 SVGAGI. DNA of the CDR3: TGTGCCAGCAGTCAAGACAGGGCCACAGATACGCAGTATTTT. This codes for CASSQDRATDTQYF.